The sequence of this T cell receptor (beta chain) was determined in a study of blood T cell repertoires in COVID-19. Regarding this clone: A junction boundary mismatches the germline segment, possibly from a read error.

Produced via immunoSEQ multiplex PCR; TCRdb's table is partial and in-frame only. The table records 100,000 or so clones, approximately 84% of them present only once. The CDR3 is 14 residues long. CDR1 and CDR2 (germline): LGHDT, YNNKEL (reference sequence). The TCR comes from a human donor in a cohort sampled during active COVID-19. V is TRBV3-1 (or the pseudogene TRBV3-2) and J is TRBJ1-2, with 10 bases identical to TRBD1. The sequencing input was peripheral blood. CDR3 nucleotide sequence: TGTGCCAGCAGCAAAGACAGGGGGCAACAGGGCTACACCTTC. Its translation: CASSKDRGQQGYTF.